This T cell receptor beta chain was sequenced during a study of shared clonotypes between healthy human individuals. Study-level information: Ranging from 18 to 49 in age, donors were a couple of women and a few men.

About this clone itself: Its antigen is unknown. Other nucleotide sequences from this sample produce the same CDR3.

The table came from immunoSEQ multiplex PCR; TCRdb's copy has only in-frame clones and leaves some out. Of over a million clones listed, about 77% are singletons. Regarding the study as a whole: Generally, estimated richness proved larger in naive subsets than it did in memory subsets. Large depth notwithstanding, sorted-subset sequencing proved incomplete by rarefaction. Against clonotypes common to all four donors, non-shared ones had lower generation probabilities.

The germline V gene encodes CDR1 KGHSH and CDR2 LQKENI. This CDR3 has 14 amino acids. The V and J ends lost 3 bases and 5 bases, in that order; junction bases with no gene match: 6. The sequenced sample consisted of memory CD4+ T cells sorted from blood. Subset noted: CD45RA-negative fraction. This receptor was taken from a man between 18 and 35 years old in good health. V usage is TRBV18 and J usage is TRBJ2-5; 7 bases map to TRBD1. CDR3 DNA sequence: TGTGCCAGCTCACCGACAGGGTCAAGGGAGACCCAGTACTTC. The encoded protein is CASSPTGSRETQYF.